This T cell receptor (beta chain) was documented in a study of human T cells and chemical hapten exposure. Regarding time point: pre-sensitization, week 0. Treatment reported: therapeutic diphenylcyclopropenone sensitization with weekly scalp DPC. Germline V gene data show CDR1 as SNHLY and CDR2 as FYNNEI. The CDR3 contains 14 residues. The V and J ends lost 5 bases and 4 bases respectively, with 14 bases between them. This clonotype was seen at least ten times. TCRdb redid the calling of the RACE reads with MiXCR, one entry per CDR3 protein. This sample has about 110,000 distinct CDR3 sequences, with more than 10% found just once.

The specimen comprised whole blood, sampled in connection with sensitization to the hapten diphenylcyclopropenone (DPC). The V call is TRBV2, the J call TRBJ2-5, with a weak D call TRBD2 (6 bases). The sequence came from a woman aged 50 to 60 with alopecia areata. Some clones in this sample may be carry-over from other donors' samples. Here the CDR3 DNA reads TGTGCCAGCAGTCCGAGACTGGGGGGAGAGACCCAGTACTTC. Translating it yields CASSPRLGGETQYF.